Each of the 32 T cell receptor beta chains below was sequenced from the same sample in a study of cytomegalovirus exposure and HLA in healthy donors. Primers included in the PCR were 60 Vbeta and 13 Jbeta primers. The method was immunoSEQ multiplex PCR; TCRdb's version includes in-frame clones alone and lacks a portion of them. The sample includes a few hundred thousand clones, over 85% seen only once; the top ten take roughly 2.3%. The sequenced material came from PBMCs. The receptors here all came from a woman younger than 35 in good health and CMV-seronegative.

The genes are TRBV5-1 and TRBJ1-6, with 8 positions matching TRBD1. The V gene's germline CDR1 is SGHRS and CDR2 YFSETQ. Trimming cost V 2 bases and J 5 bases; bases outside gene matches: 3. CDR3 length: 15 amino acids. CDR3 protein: CASSFGTGDNSPLHF. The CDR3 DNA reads TGCGCCAGCAGCTTTGGGACAGGCGATAATTCACCCCTCCACTTT.

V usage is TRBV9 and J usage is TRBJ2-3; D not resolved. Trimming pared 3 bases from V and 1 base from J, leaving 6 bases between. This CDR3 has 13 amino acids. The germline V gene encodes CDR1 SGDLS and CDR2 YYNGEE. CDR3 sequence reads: CASSATGTDTQYF. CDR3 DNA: TGTGCCAGCAGCGCCACTGGCACAGATACGCAGTATTTT.

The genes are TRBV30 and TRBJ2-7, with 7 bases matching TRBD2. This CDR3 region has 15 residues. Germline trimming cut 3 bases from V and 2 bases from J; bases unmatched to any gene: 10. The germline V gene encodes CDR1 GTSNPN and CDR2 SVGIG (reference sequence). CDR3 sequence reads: CAWSLVVRGTYEQYF. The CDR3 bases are TGTGCCTGGAGCCTGGTGGTGCGGGGGACCTACGAGCAGTACTTC.

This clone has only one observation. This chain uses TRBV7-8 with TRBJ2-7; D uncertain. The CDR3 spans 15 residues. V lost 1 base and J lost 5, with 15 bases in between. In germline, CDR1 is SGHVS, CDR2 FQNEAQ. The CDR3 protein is CASSLGRVSGDEQYF. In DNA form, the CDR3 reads TGTGCCAGCAGCTTAGGGCGAGTCTCAGGCGACGAGCAGTACTTC.

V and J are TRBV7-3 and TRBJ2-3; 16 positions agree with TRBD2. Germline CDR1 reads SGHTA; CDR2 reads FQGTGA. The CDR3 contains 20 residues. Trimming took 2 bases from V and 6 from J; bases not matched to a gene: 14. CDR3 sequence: CASSLGPGTSGGASWDTQYF. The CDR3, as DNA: TGTGCCAGCAGCTTAGGCCCCGGGACTAGCGGGGGGGCCTCCTGGGATACGCAGTATTTT.

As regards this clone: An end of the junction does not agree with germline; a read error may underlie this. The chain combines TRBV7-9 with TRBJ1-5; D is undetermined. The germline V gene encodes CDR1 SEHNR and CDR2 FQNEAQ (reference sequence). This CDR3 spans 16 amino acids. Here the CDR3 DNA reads TGTTCCAGCAGCCCCACGATCGGAGGATCCAACCAGCCCCAGCATTTT. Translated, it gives CSSSPTIGGSNQPQHF.

Here the CDR3 DNA reads TGCGCCAGCAGCTTGGCGCGGGGGGAATACCAAGAGACCCAGTACTTC. It codes for CASSLARGEYQETQYF. The chain links TRBV5-1 to TRBJ2-5; 8 bases align to TRBD2. The length of the CDR3 is 16 residues. Trimming at V came to 0 bases and at J to 0 bases, leaving 4 bases not matched to a gene. Germline CDR1 and CDR2: SGHRS and YFSETQ. The whole variable domain, remainder taken from reference TRBV5-1 and TRBJ2-5, is KAGVTQTPRYLIKTRGQQVTLSCSPISGHRSVSWYQQTPGQGLQFLFEYFSETQRNKGNFPGRFSGRQFSNSRSEMNVSTLELGDSALYLCASSLARGEYQETQYFGPGTRLLVL.

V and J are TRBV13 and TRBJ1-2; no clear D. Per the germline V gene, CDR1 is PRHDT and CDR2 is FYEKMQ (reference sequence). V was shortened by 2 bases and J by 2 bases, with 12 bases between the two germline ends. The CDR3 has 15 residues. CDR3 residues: CASSLNPQQNYGYTF. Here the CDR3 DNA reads TGTGCCAGCAGCTTAAATCCTCAACAAAACTATGGCTACACCTTC.

The CDR3 loop is CASSGERGGYGYTF. The CDR3 DNA sequence: TGTGCCAGCAGTGGGGAGCGAGGGGGCTATGGCTACACCTTC. The rearrangement uses TRBV6-1 and TRBJ1-2; possibly TRBD1 for D (6 bases). V gave up 4 bases and J gave up 4 bases, with 13 bases separating them. Looked up from germline, CDR1 is MNHNS and CDR2 is SASEGT. The CDR3 runs to 14 residues.

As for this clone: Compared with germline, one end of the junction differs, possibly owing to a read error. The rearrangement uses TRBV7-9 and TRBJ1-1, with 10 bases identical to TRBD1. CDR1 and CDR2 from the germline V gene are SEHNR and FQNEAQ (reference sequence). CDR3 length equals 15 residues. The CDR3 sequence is CSSSIAGTGVSEAFF. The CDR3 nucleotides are TGTTCCAGCAGCATAGCCGGGACAGGGGTCTCTGAAGCTTTCTTT.

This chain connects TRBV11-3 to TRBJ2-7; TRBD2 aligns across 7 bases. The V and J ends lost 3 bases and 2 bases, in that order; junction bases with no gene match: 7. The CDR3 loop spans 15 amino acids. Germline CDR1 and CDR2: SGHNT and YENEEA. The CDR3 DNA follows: TGTGCCAGCAGCTTTGGCGGGGGACCACCCTACGAGCAGTACTTC. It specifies CASSFGGGPPYEQYF.

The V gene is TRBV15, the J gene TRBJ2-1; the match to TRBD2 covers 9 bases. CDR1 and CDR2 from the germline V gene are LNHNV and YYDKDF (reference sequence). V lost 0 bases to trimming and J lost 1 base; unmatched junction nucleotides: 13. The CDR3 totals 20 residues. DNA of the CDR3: TGTGCCACCAGCAGAGATGGGCTAGCGGGGATTGTAAGGTCCTACAATGAGCAGTTCTTC. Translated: CATSRDGLAGIVRSYNEQFF.

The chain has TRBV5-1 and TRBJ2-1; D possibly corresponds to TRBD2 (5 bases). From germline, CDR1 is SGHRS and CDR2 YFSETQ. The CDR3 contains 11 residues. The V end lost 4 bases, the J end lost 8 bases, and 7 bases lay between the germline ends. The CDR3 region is CASSGGYEQFF. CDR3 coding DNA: TGCGCCAGCAGCGGCGGGTATGAGCAGTTCTTC.

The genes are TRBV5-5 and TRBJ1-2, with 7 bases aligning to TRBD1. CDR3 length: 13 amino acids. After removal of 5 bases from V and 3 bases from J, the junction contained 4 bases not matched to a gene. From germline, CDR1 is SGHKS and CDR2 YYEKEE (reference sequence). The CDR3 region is CASRKTGDYGYTF. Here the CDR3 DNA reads TGTGCCAGCAGGAAAACAGGGGACTATGGCTACACCTTC.

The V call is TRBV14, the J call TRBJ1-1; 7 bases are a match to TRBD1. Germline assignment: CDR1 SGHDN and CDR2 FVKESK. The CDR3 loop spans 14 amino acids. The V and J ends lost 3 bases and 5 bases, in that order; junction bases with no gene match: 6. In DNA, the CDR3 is TGTGCCAGCAGCCAGATACAGGGGTGGACTGAAGCTTTCTTT. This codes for CASSQIQGWTEAFF. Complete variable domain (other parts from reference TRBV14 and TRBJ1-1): EAGVTQFPSHSVIEKGQTVTLRCDPISGHDNLYWYRRVMGKEIKFLLHFVKESKQDESGMPNNRFLAERTGGTYSTLKVQPAELEDSGVYFCASSQIQGWTEAFFGQGTRLTVV.

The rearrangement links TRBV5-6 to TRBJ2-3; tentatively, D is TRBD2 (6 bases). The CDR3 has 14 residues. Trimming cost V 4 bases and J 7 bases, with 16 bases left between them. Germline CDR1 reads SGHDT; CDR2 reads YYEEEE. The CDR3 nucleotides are TGTGCCAGCAGCCCCTTAGGGACTCTGAATACGCAGTATTTT. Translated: CASSPLGTLNTQYF. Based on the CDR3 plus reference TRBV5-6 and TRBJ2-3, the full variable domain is DAGVTQSPTHLIKTRGQQVTLRCSPKSGHDTVSWYQQALGQGPQFIFQYYEEEERQRGNFPDRFSGHQFPNYSSELNVNALLLGDSALYLCASSPLGTLNTQYFGPGTRLTVL.

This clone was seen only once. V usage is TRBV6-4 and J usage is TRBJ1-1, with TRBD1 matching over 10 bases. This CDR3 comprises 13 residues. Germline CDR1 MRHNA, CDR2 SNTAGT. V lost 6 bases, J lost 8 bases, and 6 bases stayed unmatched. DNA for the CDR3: TGTGCCAGCAGCCTGACAGGGGGCGGGGAAGCTTTCTTT. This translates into CASSLTGGGEAFF.

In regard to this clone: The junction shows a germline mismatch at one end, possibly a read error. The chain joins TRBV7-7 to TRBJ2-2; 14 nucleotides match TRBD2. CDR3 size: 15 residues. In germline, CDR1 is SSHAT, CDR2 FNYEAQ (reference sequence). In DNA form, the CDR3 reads TGTGCTAGCAGCCTGACTAGCGGGGGGGTCGGGGAGCTGTTTTTT. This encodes CASSLTSGGVGELFF.

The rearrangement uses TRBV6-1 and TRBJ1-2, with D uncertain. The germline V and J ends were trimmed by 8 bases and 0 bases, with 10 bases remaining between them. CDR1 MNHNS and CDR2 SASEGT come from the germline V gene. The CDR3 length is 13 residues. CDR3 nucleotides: TGTGCCAGCCTACTCAAAGCTAACTATGGCTACACCTTC. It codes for CASLLKANYGYTF.

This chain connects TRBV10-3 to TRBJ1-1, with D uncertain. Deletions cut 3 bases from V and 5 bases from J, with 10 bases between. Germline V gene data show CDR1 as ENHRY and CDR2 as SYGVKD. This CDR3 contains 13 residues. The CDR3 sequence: CAISDHPGTEAFF. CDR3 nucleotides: TGTGCCATCAGTGATCATCCGGGGACTGAAGCTTTCTTT.

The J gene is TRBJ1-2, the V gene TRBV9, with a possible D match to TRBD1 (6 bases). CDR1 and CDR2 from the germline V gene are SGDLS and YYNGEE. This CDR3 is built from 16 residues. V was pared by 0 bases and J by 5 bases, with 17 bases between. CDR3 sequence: CASSVAPQGQVYGYTF. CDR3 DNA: TGTGCCAGCAGCGTAGCCCCCCAGGGGCAAGTATATGGCTACACCTTC. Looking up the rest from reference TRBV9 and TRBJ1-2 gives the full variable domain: DSGVTQTPKHLITATGQRVTLRCSPRSGDLSVYWYQQSLDQGLQFLIQYYNGEERAKGNILERFSAQQFPDLHSELNLSSLELGDSALYFCASSVAPQGQVYGYTFGSGTRLTVV.

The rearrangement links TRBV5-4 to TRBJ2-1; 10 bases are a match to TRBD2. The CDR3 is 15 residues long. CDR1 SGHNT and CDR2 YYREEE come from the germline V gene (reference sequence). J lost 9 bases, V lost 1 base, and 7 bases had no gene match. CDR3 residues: CASSLLSSGGGEQFF. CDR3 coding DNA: TGTGCCAGCAGCTTGTTGTCTAGCGGGGGTGGTGAGCAGTTCTTC.

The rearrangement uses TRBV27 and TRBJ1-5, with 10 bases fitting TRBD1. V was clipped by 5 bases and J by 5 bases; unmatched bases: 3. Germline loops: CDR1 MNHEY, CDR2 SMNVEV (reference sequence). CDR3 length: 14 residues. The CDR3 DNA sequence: TGTGCCAGCAGTATCGGGACAGGGGATCAGCCCCAGCATTTT. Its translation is CASSIGTGDQPQHF.

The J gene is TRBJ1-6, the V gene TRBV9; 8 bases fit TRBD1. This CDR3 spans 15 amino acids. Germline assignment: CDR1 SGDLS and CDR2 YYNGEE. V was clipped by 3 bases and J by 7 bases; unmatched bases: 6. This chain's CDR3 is CASSGPGQANSPLHF. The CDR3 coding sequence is TGTGCCAGCAGCGGTCCGGGACAGGCGAATTCACCCCTCCACTTT.

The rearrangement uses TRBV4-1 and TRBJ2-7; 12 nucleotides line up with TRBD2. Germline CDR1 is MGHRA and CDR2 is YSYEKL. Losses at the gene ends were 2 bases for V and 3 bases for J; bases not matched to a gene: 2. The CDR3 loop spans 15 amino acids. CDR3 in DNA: TGCGCCAGCAGCCAACGACTAGCGGGGGACTACGAGCAGTACTTC. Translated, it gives CASSQRLAGDYEQYF.

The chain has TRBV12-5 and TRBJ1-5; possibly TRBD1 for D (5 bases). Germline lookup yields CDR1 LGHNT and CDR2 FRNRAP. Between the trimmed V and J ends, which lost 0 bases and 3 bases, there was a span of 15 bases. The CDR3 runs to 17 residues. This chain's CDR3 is CASGLVLGQTLNQPQHF. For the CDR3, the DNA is TGTGCTAGTGGTTTGGTGCTGGGGCAAACACTCAATCAGCCCCAGCATTTT.

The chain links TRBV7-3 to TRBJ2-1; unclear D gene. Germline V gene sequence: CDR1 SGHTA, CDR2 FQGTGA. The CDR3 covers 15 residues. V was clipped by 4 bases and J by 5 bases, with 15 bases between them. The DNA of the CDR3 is TGTGCCAGCAGCTCCCGCGGCTTCCCTGACAATGAGCAGTTCTTC. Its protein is CASSSRGFPDNEQFF.

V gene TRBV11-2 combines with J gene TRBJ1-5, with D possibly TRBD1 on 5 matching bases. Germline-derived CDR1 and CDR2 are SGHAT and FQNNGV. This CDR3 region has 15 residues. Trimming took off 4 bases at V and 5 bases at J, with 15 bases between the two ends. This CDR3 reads CASSSGTTIDQPQHF. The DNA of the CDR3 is TGTGCCAGCAGCTCCGGGACTACGATAGATCAGCCCCAGCATTTT. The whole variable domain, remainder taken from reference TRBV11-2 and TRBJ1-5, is EAGVAQSPRYKIIEKRQSVAFWCNPISGHATLYWYQQILGQGPKLLIQFQNNGVVDDSQLPKDRFSAERLKGVDSTLKIQPAKLEDSAVYLCASSSGTTIDQPQHFGDGTRLSIL.

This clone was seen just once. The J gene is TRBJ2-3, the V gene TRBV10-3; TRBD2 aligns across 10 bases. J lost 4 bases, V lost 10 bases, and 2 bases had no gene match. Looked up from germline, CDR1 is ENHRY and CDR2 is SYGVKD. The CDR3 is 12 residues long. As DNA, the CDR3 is TGTGCCACCACTAGCGGGGCAGATACGCAGTATTTT. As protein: CATTSGADTQYF.

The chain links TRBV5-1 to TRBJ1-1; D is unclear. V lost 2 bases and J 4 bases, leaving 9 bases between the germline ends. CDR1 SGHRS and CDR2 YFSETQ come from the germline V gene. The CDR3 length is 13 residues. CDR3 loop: CASSLIAGTEAFF. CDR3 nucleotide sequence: TGCGCCAGCAGCTTAATTGCCGGCACTGAAGCTTTCTTT. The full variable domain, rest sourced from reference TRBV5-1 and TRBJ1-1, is KAGVTQTPRYLIKTRGQQVTLSCSPISGHRSVSWYQQTPGQGLQFLFEYFSETQRNKGNFPGRFSGRQFSNSRSEMNVSTLELGDSALYLCASSLIAGTEAFFGQGTRLTVV.

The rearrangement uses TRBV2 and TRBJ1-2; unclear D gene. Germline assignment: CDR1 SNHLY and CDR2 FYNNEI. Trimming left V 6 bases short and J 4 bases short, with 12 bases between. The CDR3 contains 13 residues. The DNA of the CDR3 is TGTGCCAGCAGAGATGACACGAGCTATGGCTACACCTTC. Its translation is CASRDDTSYGYTF.

The CDR3 region is CSVKTGEQGYTF. CDR3 sequence (DNA): TGCAGCGTTAAAACAGGGGAGCAAGGCTACACCTTC. The chain carries TRBV29-1 and TRBJ1-2; 7 bases are shared with TRBD1. Germline loops: CDR1 SQVTM, CDR2 ANQGSEA. Unmatched junction bases numbered 8, after V lost 5 bases and J lost 8 bases. The CDR3 runs to 12 residues.